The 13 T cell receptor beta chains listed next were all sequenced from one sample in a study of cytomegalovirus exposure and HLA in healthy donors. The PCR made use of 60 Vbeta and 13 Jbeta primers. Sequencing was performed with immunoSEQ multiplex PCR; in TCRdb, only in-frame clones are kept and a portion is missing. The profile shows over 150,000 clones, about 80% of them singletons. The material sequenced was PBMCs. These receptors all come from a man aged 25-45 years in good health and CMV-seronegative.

Here the CDR3 DNA reads TGTGCCAGTTCAGGGACAGGGCTTTATAATTCACCCCTCCACTTT. This sequence encodes CASSGTGLYNSPLHF. The rearrangement uses TRBV19 and TRBJ1-6, with 9 nucleotides matching TRBD1. The germline V gene has CDR1 LNHDA and CDR2 SQIVND (reference sequence). Unmatched junction bases numbered 6, after V lost 8 bases and J lost 4 bases. The CDR3 covers 15 residues. The full variable domain, its missing parts supplied by reference TRBV19 and TRBJ1-6, is DGGITQSPKYLFRKEGQNVTLSCEQNLNHDAMYWYRQDPGQGLRLIYYSQIVNDFQKGDIAEGYSVSREKKESFPLTVTSAQKNPTAFYLCASSGTGLYNSPLHFGNGTRLTVT.

CDR3 amino acids: CASSPPRTEEETQYF. DNA for the CDR3: TGTGCCAGCTCACCACCTAGAACGGAGGAAGAGACCCAGTACTTC. The rearrangement joins TRBV18 to TRBJ2-5, with D perhaps matching TRBD2 (5 bases). The V gene lost 0 bases and the J gene lost 3 bases, with 11 bases spanning the gap. CDR3 length: 15 residues. Germline V CDR1 and CDR2: KGHSH, LQKENI.

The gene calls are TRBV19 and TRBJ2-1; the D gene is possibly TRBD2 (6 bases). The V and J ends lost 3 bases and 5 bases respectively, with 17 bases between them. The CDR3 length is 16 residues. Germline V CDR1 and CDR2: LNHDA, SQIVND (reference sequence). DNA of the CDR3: TGTGCCAGTAGTATTCCCTGGGGAGGTCAGCACAATGAGCAGTTCTTC. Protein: CASSIPWGGQHNEQFF.

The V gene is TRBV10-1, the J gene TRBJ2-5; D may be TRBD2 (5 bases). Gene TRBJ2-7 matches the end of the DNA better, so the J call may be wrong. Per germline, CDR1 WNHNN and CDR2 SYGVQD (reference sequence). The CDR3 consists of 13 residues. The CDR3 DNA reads TGCGCCAGCAGTCCCGGGATTTCCTACGAGCAGTACTTC. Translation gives CASSPGISYEQYF.

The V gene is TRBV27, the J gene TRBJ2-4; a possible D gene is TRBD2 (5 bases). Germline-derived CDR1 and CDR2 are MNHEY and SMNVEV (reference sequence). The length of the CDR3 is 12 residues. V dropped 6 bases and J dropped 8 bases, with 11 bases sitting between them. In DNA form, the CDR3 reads TGTGCCAGCAGCCCCCGGGGTGACATTCAGTACTTC. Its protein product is CASSPRGDIQYF.

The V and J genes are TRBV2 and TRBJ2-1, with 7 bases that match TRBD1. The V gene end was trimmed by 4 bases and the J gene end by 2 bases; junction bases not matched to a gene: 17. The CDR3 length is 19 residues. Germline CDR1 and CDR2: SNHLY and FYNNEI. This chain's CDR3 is CASSGGTAGALDPYNEQFF. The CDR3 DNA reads TGTGCCAGCAGTGGGGGGACAGCCGGGGCCCTCGATCCCTACAATGAGCAGTTCTTC.

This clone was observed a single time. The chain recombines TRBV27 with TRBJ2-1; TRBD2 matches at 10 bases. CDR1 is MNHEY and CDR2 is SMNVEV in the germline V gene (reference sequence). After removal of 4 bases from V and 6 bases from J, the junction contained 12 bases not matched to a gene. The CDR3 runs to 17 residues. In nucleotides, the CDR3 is TGTGCCAGCAGTTCCCCCTTGGGGACTAGCGCAGTCAATGAGCAGTTCTTC. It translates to CASSSPLGTSAVNEQFF.

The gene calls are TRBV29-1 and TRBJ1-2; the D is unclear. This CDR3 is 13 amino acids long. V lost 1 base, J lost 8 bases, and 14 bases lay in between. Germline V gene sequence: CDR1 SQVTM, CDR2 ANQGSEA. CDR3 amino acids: CSVEANREGGYTF. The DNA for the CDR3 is TGCAGCGTTGAAGCCAACCGGGAAGGAGGCTACACCTTC.

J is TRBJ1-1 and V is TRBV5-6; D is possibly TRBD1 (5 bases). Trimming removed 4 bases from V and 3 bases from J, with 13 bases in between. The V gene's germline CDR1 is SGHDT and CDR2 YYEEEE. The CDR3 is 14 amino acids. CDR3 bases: TGTGCCAGCAGCACCAGGGTCAGGGACACTGAAGCTTTCTTT. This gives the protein CASSTRVRDTEAFF.

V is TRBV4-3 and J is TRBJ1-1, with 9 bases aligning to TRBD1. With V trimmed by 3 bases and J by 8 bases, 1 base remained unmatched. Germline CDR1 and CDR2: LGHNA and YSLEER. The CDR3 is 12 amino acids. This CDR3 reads CASSQDRGEAFF. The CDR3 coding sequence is TGCGCCAGCAGCCAGGACAGGGGCGAAGCTTTCTTT.

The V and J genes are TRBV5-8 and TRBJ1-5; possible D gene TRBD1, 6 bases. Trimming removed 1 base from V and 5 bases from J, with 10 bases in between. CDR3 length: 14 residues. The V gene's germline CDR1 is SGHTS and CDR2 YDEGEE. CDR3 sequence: CASSLIRGHQPQHF. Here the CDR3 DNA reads TGTGCCAGCAGCTTGATCAGGGGACATCAGCCCCAGCATTTT.

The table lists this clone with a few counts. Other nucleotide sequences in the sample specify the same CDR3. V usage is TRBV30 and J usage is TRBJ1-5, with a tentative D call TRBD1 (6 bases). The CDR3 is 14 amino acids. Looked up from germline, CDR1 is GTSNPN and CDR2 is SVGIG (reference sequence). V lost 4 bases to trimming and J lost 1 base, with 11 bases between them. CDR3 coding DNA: TGTGCCTGGACATTGACAGGCAGCAATCAGCCCCAGCATTTT. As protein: CAWTLTGSNQPQHF. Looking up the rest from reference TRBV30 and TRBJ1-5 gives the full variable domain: SQTIHQWPATLVQPVGSPLSLECTVEGTSNPNLYWYRQAAGRGLQLLFYSVGIGQISSEVPQNLSASRPQDRQFILSSKKLLLSDSGFYLCAWTLTGSNQPQHFGDGTRLSIL.

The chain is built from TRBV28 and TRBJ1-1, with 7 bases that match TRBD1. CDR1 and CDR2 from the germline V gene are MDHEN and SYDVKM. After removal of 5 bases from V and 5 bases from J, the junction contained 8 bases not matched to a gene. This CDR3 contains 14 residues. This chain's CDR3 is CASSVRQGGTEAFF. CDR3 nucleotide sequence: TGTGCCAGCAGTGTAAGACAGGGCGGTACTGAAGCTTTCTTT.